The 17 T cell receptor beta chains reported below all come from one sample, sequenced in a study of Ad26.COV2.S vaccination and SARS-CoV-2 variants. Data came from immunoSEQ multiplex PCR; TCRdb stores just in-frame clones and leaves some out. The sample contains 400,000 to 450,000 clones, 90% of which appear only once. The treatment was: some 20 received Ad26.COV2.S at low or high dose, single or two shots; 5 received placebo; per-sample allocation not given. Each sample was drawn 63 days after the first injection (of vaccine or placebo). The material sequenced was peripheral blood, taken in a trial of Ad26.COV2.S vaccine versus placebo. These TCRs come from a person aged 18-60 years who received the Ad26.COV2.S COVID-19 vaccine or a placebo.

V usage is TRBV11-2 and J usage is TRBJ2-1; 11 positions agree with TRBD2. CDR3 size: 17 residues. The germline CDR1 and CDR2 sequences are SGHAT and FQNNGV. V trimming: 5 bases; J trimming: 8 bases; junction bases outside the gene matches: 14. CDR3 DNA: TGTGCCAGCAGCCGCGTAGGAGTAGCGGGAGGGCCCTATGAGCAGTTCTTC. Residues: CASSRVGVAGGPYEQFF.

This chain uses TRBV28 with TRBJ2-2; perhaps TRBD2 as D (6 bases). The V gene lost 8 bases and the J gene lost 6 bases, with 19 bases spanning the gap. The CDR3 covers 15 residues. Germline loops: CDR1 MDHEN, CDR2 SYDVKM. The CDR3 protein is CASEAGTGGAGELFF. CDR3 in DNA: TGTGCCAGCGAAGCGGGCACAGGAGGGGCCGGGGAGCTGTTTTTT.

The chain links TRBV28 to TRBJ2-5, with 9 bases matching TRBD1. Germline lookup yields CDR1 MDHEN and CDR2 SYDVKM. V lost 3 bases, J lost 1 base, and 6 bases stayed unmatched. The CDR3 contains 16 residues. CDR3 in DNA: TGTGCCAGCAGTTTTCCGGGACAGGGACCCCAAGAGACCCAGTACTTC. Protein sequence: CASSFPGQGPQETQYF.

This chain joins TRBV29-1 and TRBJ1-2, with 8 bases lining up with TRBD1. Unmatched junction bases numbered 6, after V lost 6 bases and J lost 3 bases. Germline CDR1 is SQVTM and CDR2 is ANQGSEA. The CDR3 is made up of 13 amino acids. CDR3 DNA sequence: TGCAGCGTCTTGGACAGGGCGCACTATGGCTACACCTTC. Its protein is CSVLDRAHYGYTF.

This chain joins TRBV3-1 (or the pseudogene TRBV3-2) and TRBJ2-1; 11 bases agree with TRBD2. After removal of 7 bases from V and 8 bases from J, the junction contained 10 bases not matched to a gene. Per germline, CDR1 LGHDT and CDR2 YNNKEL (reference sequence). The CDR3 contains 15 residues. The CDR3 reads CASTALAGDRYEQFF. For the CDR3, the DNA is TGTGCCAGCACCGCACTAGCGGGAGATCGGTATGAGCAGTTCTTC.

This clone showed up just a few times. The V gene is TRBV7-9, the J gene TRBJ1-1; D is undetermined. Germline V CDR1 and CDR2: SEHNR, FQNEAQ (reference sequence). V was shortened by 3 bases and J by 6 bases, with 5 bases between the two germline ends. This CDR3 is built from 11 residues. Written as DNA, the CDR3 is TGTGCCAGCAGCTTTCAGGCTGAAGCTTTCTTT. It encodes CASSFQAEAFF.

The genes are TRBV2 and TRBJ2-1; a weak D match, TRBD2 (5 bases). Germline V gene lookup returns CDR1 SNHLY and CDR2 FYNNEI. The CDR3 totals 18 residues. The V end lost 5 bases, the J end lost 0 bases, and 20 bases lay between the germline ends. The chain's CDR3 is CASSPISGGPSSYNEQFF. CDR3 nucleotide sequence: TGTGCCAGCAGTCCCATAAGTGGCGGGCCGAGCTCCTACAATGAGCAGTTCTTC.

The gene calls are TRBV7-2 and TRBJ2-6; D ambiguous. V dropped 4 bases and J dropped 0 bases, with 7 bases sitting between them. Germline assignment: CDR1 SGHTA and CDR2 FQGNSA. There are 15 residues in the CDR3. The CDR3 loop is CASSSDVSGANVLTF. CDR3 sequence (DNA): TGTGCCAGCAGCTCCGACGTCTCTGGGGCCAACGTCCTGACTTTC.

The chain links TRBV28 to TRBJ1-2, with 10 bases matching TRBD1. The V gene's germline CDR1 is MDHEN and CDR2 SYDVKM. The CDR3 has 15 amino acids. J gave up 5 bases and V 5 bases, and 8 bases lay outside the gene matches. CDR3 sequence: CASSKGQGKRYGYTF. The CDR3, as DNA: TGTGCCAGCAGTAAGGGACAGGGGAAACGGTATGGCTACACCTTC.

The chain joins TRBV7-9 to TRBJ2-6; a possible D gene is TRBD2 (6 bases). This CDR3 has 16 amino acids. V lost 0 bases, J lost 4 bases, and 10 bases lay in between. CDR1 SEHNR and CDR2 FQNEAQ come from the germline V gene (reference sequence). The CDR3 sequence: CASSLARGVGANVLTF. Written as DNA, the CDR3 is TGTGCCAGCAGCTTAGCGCGGGGTGTGGGGGCCAACGTCCTGACTTTC.

This clone came up once. CDR3 DNA: TGTGCCAGCAGTTTATCCCCTGTGTTTTACGAGCAGTACTTC. Residues: CASSLSPVFYEQYF. The V gene is TRBV27, the J gene TRBJ2-7; D is unresolved. CDR1 and CDR2 (germline): MNHEY, SMNVEV (reference sequence). Trimming left V 0 bases short and J 4 bases short, with 10 bases between. The CDR3 totals 14 residues.

The chain is built from TRBV30 and TRBJ1-3; D unclear. Germline CDR1 GTSNPN, CDR2 SVGIG (reference sequence). The ends were cut back, 3 bases at V and 2 bases at J, with 2 bases in the middle. The CDR3 has 11 residues. The CDR3: CAWRTGNTIYF. DNA of the CDR3: TGTGCCTGGAGGACTGGAAACACCATATATTTT.

This clone has only one observation. This sequence joins TRBV30 and TRBJ2-7, with 8 nucleotides matching TRBD2. The CDR3 loop spans 14 amino acids. The germline gives CDR1 GTSNPN, CDR2 SVGIG (reference sequence). The ends lost 6 bases at V and 3 bases at J; junction bases unmatched: 10. DNA of the CDR3: TGTGCCTGCCGCGTAGCGGGGAACATCTACGAGCAGTACTTC. This codes for CACRVAGNIYEQYF.

The V call is TRBV18, the J call TRBJ2-1, with TRBD2 matching 13 bases. Germline V CDR1 and CDR2: KGHSH, LQKENI. Losses at the gene ends were 1 base for V and 8 bases for J; bases not matched to a gene: 8. The CDR3 is 17 amino acids. CDR3 loop: CASSPRGTSGMVDEQFF. CDR3 in DNA: TGTGCCAGCTCACCACGCGGGACTAGCGGGATGGTAGATGAGCAGTTCTTC.

The CDR3 region is CASDGQGQETQYF. CDR3 coding DNA: TGTGCCAGCGACGGACAGGGCCAAGAGACCCAGTACTTC. The rearrangement joins TRBV7-3 to TRBJ2-5; 8 bases are shared with TRBD1. Germline CDR1 and CDR2: SGHTA and FQGTGA. V was pared by 8 bases and J by 1 base, with 3 bases of the junction left unmatched. This CDR3 comprises 13 residues. The variable domain in full, completed from reference TRBV7-3 and TRBJ2-5, reads GAGVSQTPSNKVTEKGKYVELRCDPISGHTALYWYRQSLGQGPEFLIYFQGTGAADDSGLPNDRFFAVRPEGSVSTLKIQRTERGDSAVYLCASDGQGQETQYFGPGTRLLVL.

The chain employs TRBV20-1 and TRBJ2-1; TRBD2 agrees at 13 bases. V trimming: 3 bases; J trimming: 6 bases; junction bases outside the gene matches: 8. The CDR3 length is 16 residues. Germline CDR1 is DFQATT and CDR2 is SNEGSKA (reference sequence). CDR3 in amino acids: CSASGLAGAMGNEQFF. The DNA for the CDR3 is TGCAGTGCTAGTGGACTAGCGGGAGCTATGGGCAATGAGCAGTTCTTC.

This chain uses TRBV7-9 with TRBJ1-2; the D gene is possibly TRBD1 (6 bases). Germline assignment: CDR1 SEHNR and CDR2 FQNEAQ (reference sequence). The CDR3 is 13 residues long. Trimming stripped 4 bases from V and 3 bases from J, with 9 bases between. The CDR3 is CASSSTGYYGYTF. In DNA form, the CDR3 reads TGTGCCAGCAGCTCCACAGGGTACTATGGCTACACCTTC. Full variable domain (missing parts from reference TRBV7-9 and TRBJ1-2): DTGVSQNPRHKITKRGQNVTFRCDPISEHNRLYWYRQTLGQGPEFLTYFQNEAQLEKSRLLSDRFSAERPKGSFSTLEIQRTEQGDSAMYLCASSSTGYYGYTFGSGTRLTVV.